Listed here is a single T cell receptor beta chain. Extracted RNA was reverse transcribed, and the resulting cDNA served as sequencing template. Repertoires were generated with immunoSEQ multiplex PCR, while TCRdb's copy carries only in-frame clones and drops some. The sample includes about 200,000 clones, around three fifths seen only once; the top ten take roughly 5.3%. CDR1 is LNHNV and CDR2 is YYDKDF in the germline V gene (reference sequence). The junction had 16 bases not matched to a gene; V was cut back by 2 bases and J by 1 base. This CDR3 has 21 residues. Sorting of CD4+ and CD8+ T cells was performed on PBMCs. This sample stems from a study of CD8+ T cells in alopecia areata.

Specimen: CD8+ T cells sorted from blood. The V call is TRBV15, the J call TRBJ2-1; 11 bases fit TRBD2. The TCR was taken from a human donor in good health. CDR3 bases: TGTGCCACCAGCAGACTAACTCCCGGGACTAGCGGACCCGGTTCCTACAATGAGCAGTTCTTC. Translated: CATSRLTPGTSGPGSYNEQFF.